A selection of T cell receptor beta chains follows, all from one sample in a study of T cells after yellow fever vaccination. TCRdb reanalysed the 5' RACE reads using MiXCR and keeps one entry per CDR3 protein. Of about 250,000 distinct CDR3 sequences listed, 3.6% were seen once; the top ten hold roughly a fifth. The starting material was PBMCs, obtained 15 days after the yellow fever booster vaccination. These receptors originate from a young man who received the YFV17D yellow fever vaccine. CDR3s leave out the opening cysteine and the closing phenylalanine or tryptophan.

V,CDR3
TRBV7-2,ASSPRRPGANVLT
TRBV18,ASSSRGPSTDTQY
TRBV19,ASHSGASGNTIY
TRBV5-6,ASSWSRVRETQY
TRBV11-1,ASSLGLWSANTEAL
TRBV7-9,ASSLVGGGAYEQY
TRBV19,ASSPRQGGITEAF
TRBV5-1,ASSFRSTDTQY
TRBV12-3/TRBV12-4,ASTTTGEGYQPQH
TRBV18,ASSPGYESPLH
TRBV4-3,ASSPGTSGGAGDTQY
TRBV5-1,ASSLAEGRNEKLF
TRBV4-3,ASSQGTGVKETQY
TRBV7-2,ASSLYQIPQSEQY
TRBV5-6,ASWETDRGGTIY
TRBV6-5,ASSYRVGVDTQY
TRBV10-3,AISESSDGSQY
TRBV20-1,SARAGLVAQY
TRBV6-2/TRBV6-3,ASPRDNNQPQH
TRBV7-9,ASSSTGRREKLF
TRBV11-2,ASSVRDSTQY
TRBV20-1,SASGQTSGNTIY
TRBV12-3/TRBV12-4,ASSFLQGFAF
TRBV29-1,SVEGTLAETSNEQF
TRBV5-1,ASSLEGQGVRNSPLH
TRBV10-3,GSGTAIGEQY
TRBV6-2/TRBV6-3,ASSPWTPSVTEAF
TRBV20-1,SASPLGGGGPHGYT
TRBV29-1,SVRGTYNQPQH
TRBV20-1,SASMGNQPQH
TRBV7-6,ASSFSGTELL
TRBV20-1,SARVSPRPF
TRBV4-1,ASSQTQVAYEQY
TRBV3-1,ASSHGWEGEAF
TRBV12-5,ASGLMGSFQPQH
TRBV15,ATSAGGNTGELF
TRBV5-1,ASSLDRNIPEAF
TRBV24-1,ATSDEGGGQGLGTQY
TRBV11-1,ASSLRGPNEQF
TRBV29-1,SAAPSGGAGKLF